Below are 10 T cell receptor beta chains sequenced from a single sample in a study of blood T cells in healthy people across ages. Together with a sample-barcoded 5' primer, a J-beta primer mix was included in a second PCR lasting about 7 to 12 cycles. TCRdb re-called the 5' RACE reads with MiXCR, one entry per CDR3 protein. The data show fewer than 2,000,000 distinct CDR3 sequences, with around 42% seen just once and approximately 22% held by the top ten. Source material: blood. These receptor sequences come from a human donor in good health.

This clonotype was detected a few times. This rearrangement joins TRBV12-3 or TRBV12-4 to TRBJ1-2; 9 nucleotides match TRBD1. The CDR3 length is 15 residues. The V segment lost 7 bases and the J segment 3 bases; nucleotides outside the gene matches: 9. CDR3 in DNA: TGTGCCAGCACTTGGACAGGGGCGACATACTATGGCTACACCTTC. Its protein product is CASTWTGATYYGYTF.

This clonotype was seen a single time. The CDR3 sequence is CASSPGPGHTF. The CDR3 DNA is TGTGCCAGCAGCCCAGGGCCAGGCCACACCTTC. This sequence joins TRBV12-3 or TRBV12-4 and TRBJ1-2; tentative D call: TRBD1 (5 bases). The CDR3 extends over 11 amino acids. The germline V and J ends were trimmed by 6 bases and 12 bases, with 14 bases remaining between them.

The J gene is TRBJ1-2, the V gene TRBV20-1, with D tentatively TRBD1 (5 bases). The V end lost 3 bases, the J end lost 4 bases, and 15 bases lay between the germline ends. The CDR3 covers 14 residues. Germline CDR1 reads DFQATT; CDR2 reads SNEGSKA (reference sequence). CDR3 sequence reads: CSASATGRSYGYTF. DNA for the CDR3: TGCAGTGCTAGTGCTACGGGACGGAGCTATGGCTACACCTTC.

V is TRBV7-8 and J is TRBJ2-3, with 11 nucleotides matching TRBD2. The germline V gene has CDR1 SGHVS and CDR2 FQNEAQ. Trimming took 2 bases from V and 0 from J; bases not matched to a gene: 19. This CDR3 contains 22 residues. This CDR3 is CASSLRPETSGVARTSTDTQYF. The CDR3 nucleotides read TGTGCCAGCAGCTTAAGGCCCGAGACTAGCGGGGTCGCACGTACTAGCACAGATACGCAGTATTTT.

Of note for this clonotype: At one boundary the junction diverges from the germline segment, which might be a read error. The chain is built from TRBV15 and TRBJ2-7, with unresolved D. TRBJ2-5 explains the end of the DNA better; the J call may be wrong. CDR1 is LNHNV, CDR2 YYDKDF, per germline (reference sequence). The CDR3 covers 13 residues. The CDR3 region has the DNA TGTGCCACCAGCAGAGACAGCCAACAGACCCAGTACTTC. This gives the protein CATSRDSQQTQYF.

This rearrangement joins TRBV15 to TRBJ2-7, with D possibly matching TRBD2 (6 bases). This CDR3 spans 16 amino acids. The germline V gene has CDR1 LNHNV and CDR2 YYDKDF (reference sequence). Trimming took off 0 bases at V and 1 base at J, with 13 bases between the two ends. The chain's CDR3 is CATSRDDKEGSYEQYF. In nucleotides, the CDR3 is TGTGCCACCAGCAGAGACGATAAGGAGGGGTCCTACGAGCAGTACTTC.

The chain joins TRBV7-9 to TRBJ1-2; no clear D gene. Between the trimmed V and J ends, which lost 5 bases and 0 bases, there was a span of 16 bases. The CDR3 loop spans 16 amino acids. The germline V gene has CDR1 SEHNR and CDR2 FQNEAQ (reference sequence). The CDR3 protein is CASSQGPPAANYGYTF. CDR3 DNA: TGTGCCAGCAGCCAAGGACCGCCGGCCGCTAACTATGGCTACACCTTC.

The chain carries TRBV2 and TRBJ2-7, with 8 nucleotides matching TRBD2. This CDR3 has 17 amino acids. Trimming cost V 0 bases and J 2 bases; bases outside gene matches: 9. Germline lookup yields CDR1 SNHLY and CDR2 FYNNEI. The CDR3 DNA reads TGTGCCAGCAGTGAAGCGCTTCTACTAGCGGATACCTACGAGCAGTACTTC. Protein: CASSEALLLADTYEQYF. The complete variable domain, with remaining parts taken from reference TRBV2 and TRBJ2-7, reads EPEVTQTPSHQVTQMGQEVILRCVPISNHLYFYWYRQILGQKVEFLVSFYNNEISEKSEIFDDQFSVERPDGSNFTLKIRSTKLEDSAMYFCASSEALLLADTYEQYFGPGTRLTVT.

The chain has TRBV7-3 and TRBJ2-1; D remains unclear. The CDR3 sequence is 14 residues long. Germline lookup yields CDR1 SGHTA and CDR2 FQGTGA. The V gene lost 2 bases and the J gene lost 7 bases, with 12 bases spanning the gap. CDR3 region: CASSLPQQDNEQFF. The CDR3 nucleotides are TGTGCCAGCAGCTTACCCCAGCAGGATAATGAGCAGTTCTTC.

The chain employs TRBV7-9 and TRBJ2-5; D perhaps matches TRBD1 (6 bases). Per germline, CDR1 SEHNR and CDR2 FQNEAQ (reference sequence). Trimming shortened V by 3 bases and J by 4 bases, and 18 bases separated the two germline ends. The CDR3 sequence is 16 residues long. DNA of the CDR3: TGTGCCAGCAGCTTCCTGTTTGGGGGCAGGGGAGAGACCCAGTACTTC. It specifies CASSFLFGGRGETQYF.